The rows below give T cell receptor beta chains drawn from one sample of a study of cytotoxic CD8 clonotypes in ibrutinib-treated CLL. Here immunoSEQ multiplex PCR was the method, and the copy in TCRdb shows in-frame clones only, minus some. The data contain 330,000 or so clones, 67% of them singletons. Sequences were derived from PBMCs, sampled after 36 months of ibrutinib treatment. These receptors were obtained from a human donor with chronic lymphocytic leukemia. CDR3s include the opening cysteine and the closing phenylalanine or tryptophan. Each record gives: CDR3 DNA, CDR3 protein, CDR3 length, J gene, clone size, D gene, V gene. A D gene is named only where the DNA matches it firmly. Size is omitted from some rows. Given values are once, few, many or a class for expanded clones.

TGCGCCAGCAGCCAAGATGGGACTAGCTCCGAGACCCAGTACTTC | CASSQDGTSSETQYF | 15 | TRBJ2-5 | . | TRBD2 | TRBV4-1
TGTGCCAGCAGCCCATCAGGGTGGCGAGCAGATACGCAGTATTTT | CASSPSGWRADTQYF | 15 | TRBJ2-3 | . | . | TRBV27
TGTGCCAGTAAGGTGGACTCTGGGGCCAACGTCCTGACTTTC | CASKVDSGANVLTF | 14 | TRBJ2-6 | . | . | TRBV19
TGTGCCAGCAGCTCCCCCACAGGGGGCAATCAGCCCCAGCATTTT | CASSSPTGGNQPQHF | 15 | TRBJ1-5 | . | TRBD1 | TRBV11-3
TGTGCCAGCAGCTTAGGGGCGGTGGGGGTTTTCTATGAGCAGTTCTTC | CASSLGAVGVFYEQFF | 16 | TRBJ2-1 | . | . | TRBV7-2
TGTGCCAGTAGTCGTCCGGGACACTTCTCTGGGGCCAACGTCCTGACTTTC | CASSRPGHFSGANVLTF | 17 | TRBJ2-6 | . | . | TRBV19
TGTGCCAGCAGTTTTTCTCGAGGGGCAGCGACCCAGTACTTC | CASSFSRGAATQYF | 14 | TRBJ2-5 | . | . | TRBV27
TGTGCCAGCAGCTTGGTCGTCAGGGGGCAGGAGACCCAGTACTTC | CASSLVVRGQETQYF | 15 | TRBJ2-5 | . | TRBD1 | TRBV5-4
TGCGCCAGCAGCCAAGACCCGACAGGTCTCTATGGCTACACCTTC | CASSQDPTGLYGYTF | 15 | TRBJ1-2 | . | . | TRBV4-1
TGCAGCGTTGAAGCGTACGCCGGGGAGCTGTTTTTT | CSVEAYAGELFF | 12 | TRBJ2-2 | . | . | TRBV29-1
TGTGCCAGCAGTTTAGGAGGGGTCGAGCAGTACTTC | CASSLGGVEQYF | 12 | TRBJ2-7 | . | . | TRBV28
TGCGCCAGCAGCTTGGAAGGGTTGGGGGATACGCAGTATTTT | CASSLEGLGDTQYF | 14 | TRBJ2-3 | few | . | TRBV5-1
TGTGCCAGCAGTCCGAGACGACTAGCGGGAGATTACGAGCAGTACTTC | CASSPRRLAGDYEQYF | 16 | TRBJ2-7 | . | TRBD2 | TRBV28
TGCAGCGCTGGGGGGACAGTATACAATGAGCAGTTCTTC | CSAGGTVYNEQFF | 13 | TRBJ2-1 | . | . | TRBV29-1
TGCAGCGTTATGAACACTGAAGCTTTCTTT | CSVMNTEAFF | 10 | TRBJ1-1 | few | . | TRBV29-1
TGTGCCAGCAGCATACGACAGGTTCTGAAAGATACGCAGTATTTT | CASSIRQVLKDTQYF | 15 | TRBJ2-3 | . | . | TRBV11-2
TGTGCCAGCAGCGAGAAGGGGTCTACCTCTGGAAACACCATATATTTT | CASSEKGSTSGNTIYF | 16 | TRBJ1-3 | . | . | TRBV7-9
TGTGCCAGCTCCTCTTTGGTTTCGCTAGCGGGCTCCTACAATGAGCAGTTCTTC | CASSSLVSLAGSYNEQFF | 18 | TRBJ2-1 | . | TRBD2 | TRBV18
TGTGCCAGCAGCGCTACCGGGGGGCTCTCCTACAATGAGCAGTTCTTC | CASSATGGLSYNEQFF | 16 | TRBJ2-1 | . | . | TRBV9
TGTGCCAGCAGTAGCCGAGGGCGCTACGAGCAGTACTTC | CASSSRGRYEQYF | 13 | TRBJ2-7 | few | . | TRBV6-5
TGTGCCACCAGCAGAGATCACAGGGGGCGAAGCAATCAGCCCCAGCATTTT | CATSRDHRGRSNQPQHF | 17 | TRBJ1-5 | few | TRBD1 | TRBV15
TGTGCCAGCAGCTTGCGGGAGAACACTGAAGCTTTCTTT | CASSLRENTEAFF | 13 | TRBJ1-1 | once | . | TRBV7-9
TGTGCCAGCAGCCCAGGGACAGGGGTACCAGAGACCCAGTACTTC | CASSPGTGVPETQYF | 15 | TRBJ2-5 | . | TRBD1 | TRBV5-4
TGTGCCATCCCGGACTTGTTTTTGTCCTTAGCGGGAAGGGCAGATACGCAGTATTTT | CAIPDLFLSLAGRADTQYF | 19 | TRBJ2-3 | . | TRBD2 | TRBV28
TGTGCCAGCACCTCCGAGGGCGGGGAATTTTGGAAAGCTTTCTTT | CASTSEGGEFWKAFF | 15 | TRBJ1-1 | . | . | TRBV28
TGTGCCAGCAGCCAAAGCGGGAGGGCCCCAGATACGCAGTATTTT | CASSQSGRAPDTQYF | 15 | TRBJ2-3 | once | TRBD2 | TRBV13
TGTGCCAGCAGTTCCCACCGGGCGGCGAACACTGAAGCTTTCTTT | CASSSHRAANTEAFF | 15 | TRBJ1-1 | . | . | TRBV28
TGTGCCAGCAGCTCCCCGGGCGGGGCCCCACCGAATTTT | CASSSPGGAPPNF | 13 | TRBJ2-3 | . | . | TRBV9
TGCAGTGTTGGGGAGGACACTGAAGCTTTCTTT | CSVGEDTEAFF | 11 | TRBJ1-1 | . | . | TRBV20-1
TGTGCCAGCAGTTTATTTGAGGGACCCCGCAGTATTCAGTACTTC | CASSLFEGPRSIQYF | 15 | TRBJ2-4 | . | . | TRBV27
TGTGCCAGCAGTCCTAGGAGGGGGGTTCTGAACACCGGGGAGCTGTTTTTT | CASSPRRGVLNTGELFF | 17 | TRBJ2-2 | . | . | TRBV28
TGTGCCAGCAGTCCCAGGGGCTGGAGCACAGATACGCAGTATTTT | CASSPRGWSTDTQYF | 15 | TRBJ2-3 | . | . | TRBV28
TGTGCCAGCAGTCAGGGAGAGACCCAGTACTTC | CASSQGETQYF | 11 | TRBJ2-5 | . | . | TRBV7-9
TGCGCCAGCAGCCAAGATGAGGGGGGACAGGGGGCTTACTACGAGCAGTACTTC | CASSQDEGGQGAYYEQYF | 18 | TRBJ2-7 | . | TRBD1 | TRBV4-3
TGCGCCAGCAGCTTGGCTCCCTGGACAGGGGTCATTAGTGGCTACACCTTC | CASSLAPWTGVISGYTF | 17 | TRBJ1-2 | . | TRBD1 | TRBV5-1
TGCGCCAGCAGCCAGACGTGGACAGAAAACACTGAAGCTTTCTTT | CASSQTWTENTEAFF | 15 | TRBJ1-1 | . | . | TRBV5-1
TGTGCCAGCAGCTTGAATCGCGTGCCGGGACAGAGCAATCAGCCCCAGCATTTT | CASSLNRVPGQSNQPQHF | 18 | TRBJ1-5 | . | TRBD1 | TRBV7-9
TGCGCCAGCAGTGATGGCCGTAGGTCTAGCACAGATACGCAGTATTTT | CASSDGRRSSTDTQYF | 16 | TRBJ2-3 | . | . | TRBV10-2
TGCGCCAGCAGCCAAGGGCCAGGGGCGGAGGGCTACACCTTC | CASSQGPGAEGYTF | 14 | TRBJ1-2 | . | . | TRBV4-1
TGTGCCAGCAGTTCCGTACTAGCGGGATATAACAATGAGCAGTTCTTC | CASSSVLAGYNNEQFF | 16 | TRBJ2-1 | . | TRBD2 | TRBV6-5
TGTGCCAGCAGCTCCGGTTCACCCCTCCACTTT | CASSSGSPLHF | 11 | TRBJ1-6 | few | . | TRBV7-9
TGTGCCACCAGCAGCCGACAGGGGTCCTACAATGAGCAGTTCTTC | CATSSRQGSYNEQFF | 15 | TRBJ2-1 | . | TRBD1 | TRBV15
TGCGCCAGCAGCCAACGTCGCGAGCAGTACTTC | CASSQRREQYF | 11 | TRBJ2-7 | few | . | TRBV4-1
TGTGCCAGCAGCAAGGGACAGGGACCCTATGGCTACACCTTC | CASSKGQGPYGYTF | 14 | TRBJ1-2 | . | TRBD1 | TRBV7-8
TGTGCCAGCAGCTCGCCGAACACCGGGGAGCTGTTTTTT | CASSSPNTGELFF | 13 | TRBJ2-2 | . | . | TRBV7-2